This passage covers 11 T cell receptor beta chains from one sample sequenced in a study of spatial heterogeneity in lung cancer. TCRdb re-called the 5' RACE reads with MiXCR, one entry per CDR3 protein. Of 39,000 or so distinct CDR3 sequences listed, approximately 3% are singletons. As for time point: sample taken at primary tumor resection. Sample: normal lung tissue next to the tumor, taken at surgery. Every receptor here comes from a male donor with early-stage non-small cell lung cancer.

There are many counts of this clonotype. V usage is TRBV15 and J usage is TRBJ1-2; 10 nucleotides match TRBD1. CDR1 LNHNV and CDR2 YYDKDF come from the germline V gene (reference sequence). The CDR3 length is 15 residues. The J segment lost 7 bases and the V segment lost 3 bases, leaving 8 bases of the junction unmatched. CDR3 nucleotides: TGTGCCACCAGCAGTGAGACAGGGGGCATAGGTGGCTACACCTTC. Translated: CATSSETGGIGGYTF. Drawing the rest from reference TRBV15 and TRBJ1-2, the complete variable domain is DAMVIQNPRYQVTQFGKPVTLSCSQTLNHNVMYWYQQKSSQAPKLLFHYYDKDFNNEADTPDNFQSRRPNTSFCFLDIRSPGLGDTAMYLCATSSETGGIGGYTFGSGTRLTVV.

In DNA form, the CDR3 reads TGTGCCAGCAGCCAGGATGCCACGGGTGGATTAGAGTCACCCCTCCACTTT. Encoded protein: CASSQDATGGLESPLHF. V gene TRBV4-2 combines with J gene TRBJ1-6; D is uncertain. Germline assignment: CDR1 LGHNA and CDR2 YNFKEQ. Between the trimmed V and J ends, which lost 3 bases and 10 bases, there was a span of 22 bases. The CDR3 has 17 residues.

This chain joins TRBV7-8 and TRBJ1-1, with a possible D match to TRBD1 (6 bases). The V end lost 6 bases, the J end lost 0 bases, and 14 bases lay between the germline ends. Germline V lookup: CDR1 SGHVS, CDR2 FQNEAQ. This CDR3 has 15 residues. The DNA for the CDR3 is TGTGCCAGCAGTTATCAGACAGGTTTGAACACTGAAGCTTTCTTT. As protein: CASSYQTGLNTEAFF.

The V and J genes are TRBV7-6 and TRBJ2-2, with unresolved D. The germline V gene encodes CDR1 SGHVS and CDR2 FNYEAQ. V lost 0 bases and J 0 bases, leaving 8 bases between the germline ends. The CDR3 has 16 amino acids. DNA for the CDR3: TGTGCCAGCAGCTTAGCGGCAAAGGCGAACACCGGGGAGCTGTTTTTT. Amino acids: CASSLAAKANTGELFF.

This clonotype was counted at least ten times. The chain has TRBV4-2 and TRBJ1-1; TRBD1 might be the D (5 bases). The germline V gene encodes CDR1 LGHNA and CDR2 YNFKEQ. This CDR3 comprises 17 residues. V was pared by 1 base and J by 1 base, with 16 bases between. CDR3 DNA: TGTGCCAGCAGCCAAGCGGTGGGGACGAGGGAGAACACTGAAGCTTTCTTT. Its translation is CASSQAVGTRENTEAFF.

This clonotype was counted ten times or more. The chain recombines TRBV20-1 with TRBJ1-1, with D possibly being TRBD1 (5 bases). The V gene's germline CDR1 is DFQATT and CDR2 SNEGSKA (reference sequence). V was shortened by 5 bases and J by 4 bases, with 14 bases between the two germline ends. CDR3 length: 13 amino acids. This CDR3 reads CSAVQGLSTEAFF. The DNA of the CDR3 is TGCAGTGCTGTCCAGGGTTTGAGCACTGAAGCTTTCTTT.

In its sample, this clonotype was seen many times. The J gene is TRBJ2-7, the V gene TRBV27; 7 nucleotides align to TRBD1. The CDR3 length is 14 residues. The V gene end was trimmed by 6 bases and the J gene end by 0 bases; junction bases not matched to a gene: 5. The germline V gene has CDR1 MNHEY and CDR2 SMNVEV (reference sequence). This chain's CDR3 is CASRGTASSYEQYF. The CDR3 DNA reads as TGTGCCAGCAGGGGGACAGCAAGCTCCTACGAGCAGTACTTC.

Only a few counts were recorded for this clonotype. J is TRBJ2-5 and V is TRBV5-4, with a possible D match to TRBD2 (6 bases). This CDR3 region has 13 residues. Trimming took 4 bases from V and 9 from J, leaving 16 bases between them. In germline, CDR1 is SGHNT, CDR2 YYREEE (reference sequence). CDR3 nucleotides: TGTGCCAGCAGCCCGACTAGTCGTGAGGCCCAGTACTTC. It yields the protein CASSPTSREAQYF.

This clonotype was counted at least ten times. The J gene is TRBJ2-3, the V gene TRBV28; the D gene is possibly TRBD1 (6 bases). Between the trimmed V and J ends, which lost 6 bases and 10 bases, there was a span of 14 bases. This CDR3 is built from 12 residues. Per the germline V gene, CDR1 is MDHEN and CDR2 is SYDVKM. CDR3 DNA sequence: TGTGCCAGCAGCCCAAACAGGGCGGCGCAGTATTTT. Protein product: CASSPNRAAQYF.

This clonotype was observed a few times. The chain is built from TRBV27 and TRBJ2-3, with TRBD2 matching 11 bases. Germline V gives CDR1 MNHEY, CDR2 SMNVEV (reference sequence). The V segment lost 6 bases and the J segment 1 base; nucleotides outside the gene matches: 3. There are 15 residues in the CDR3. The CDR3 DNA follows: TGTGCCAGCAGGGAACTAGCGGGGGGCACAGATACGCAGTATTTT. It yields the protein CASRELAGGTDTQYF.

Many counts were recorded for this clonotype. J is TRBJ1-4 and V is TRBV6-5; possibly TRBD1 for D (5 bases). V was cut by 3 bases and J by 3 bases, with 14 bases left in between. The CDR3 extends over 16 amino acids. Germline loops: CDR1 MNHEY, CDR2 SVGAGI. CDR3 coding DNA: TGTGCCAGCAGTTATTGGGGCGAAGGGGCTAATGAAAAACTGTTTTTT. It codes for CASSYWGEGANEKLFF.